This T cell receptor (beta chain) emerged from a study of CD8 T cells in ankylosing spondylitis. The study's findings and limits: The clones that were linked to disease were reported to be significantly enriched in matched synovial fluid samples from ankylosing spondylitis patients. Clones linked to the disease showed a CD8+ phenotype. They occurred at relatively low frequencies in peripheral blood. Prior work had noted some motif variants in reactive arthritis blood and synovial fluid. A TCR beta motif of fewer than 10 highly homologous variants seemed to mark ankylosing spondylitis blood.

This CDR3 is 15 amino acids long. Trimming took 2 bases from V and 6 from J, leaving 14 bases between them. Germline V gene data show CDR1 as KGHDR and CDR2 as SFDVKD. TCR beta libraries were made by quantitative 5'-RACE with molecular barcodes. TCRdb re-analysed the 5' RACE reads in MiXCR, keeping a single row per CDR3 protein. Of about 480,000 distinct CDR3 sequences listed, roughly 17% are singletons. This clonotype has ten or more counts. The antigen remains unidentified. The V gene is TRBV24-1, the J gene TRBJ2-3, with a tentative D call TRBD2 (5 bases). The sample comprised blood, either unsorted or a sorted T cell fraction (not recorded which). The TCR originated in a male donor with ankylosing spondylitis. CDR3: CATSDSRRPGDTQYF. CDR3 nucleotide sequence: TGTGCCACCAGTGATTCAAGACGCCCGGGGGATACGCAGTATTTT.